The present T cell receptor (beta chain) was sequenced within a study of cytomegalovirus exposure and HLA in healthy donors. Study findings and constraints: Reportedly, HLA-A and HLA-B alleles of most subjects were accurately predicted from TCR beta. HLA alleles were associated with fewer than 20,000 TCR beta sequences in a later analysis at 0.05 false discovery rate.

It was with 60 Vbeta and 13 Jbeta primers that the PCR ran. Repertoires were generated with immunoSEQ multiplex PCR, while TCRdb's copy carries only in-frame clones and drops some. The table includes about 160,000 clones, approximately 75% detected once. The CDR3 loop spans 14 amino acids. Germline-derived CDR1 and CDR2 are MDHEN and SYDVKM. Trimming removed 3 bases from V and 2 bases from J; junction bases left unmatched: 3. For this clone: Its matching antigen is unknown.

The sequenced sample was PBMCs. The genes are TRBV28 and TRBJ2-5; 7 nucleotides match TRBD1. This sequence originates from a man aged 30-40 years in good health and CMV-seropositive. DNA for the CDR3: TGTGCCAGCAGTTTGGGGACAGCTCAAGAGACCCAGTACTTC. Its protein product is CASSLGTAQETQYF.